This TCR beta chain originates from a study of identical twins. Study-level findings and limits: The study reached conclusions through statistical analysis that was cross-sectional, not following the same donors.

V was trimmed by 3 bases and J by 6 bases, leaving 15 bases between them. The CDR3 runs to 15 residues. In germline, CDR1 is SEHNR, CDR2 FQNEAQ (reference sequence). This clonotype was counted only a few times. Antigen specificity is unknown. One entry per CDR3 protein results from TCRdb running MiXCR on the 5' RACE reads. The data show about 470,000 distinct CDR3 sequences, with 20% to 25% seen just once and approximately 2.9% held by the top ten. These data also formed part of another study, on T cells expressing NK-cell markers.

This TCR was sampled from a woman aged 18-29 years in good health. Sequencing input: CD4+ T cells sorted from blood. The V call is TRBV7-9, the J call TRBJ2-1, with a tentative D call TRBD1 (6 bases). The CDR3 loop is CASSLEARGSNEQFF. The CDR3 coding sequence is TGTGCCAGCAGCTTGGAAGCTAGGGGGTCCAATGAGCAGTTCTTC.